This TCR beta chain was observed in a study of naive and memory T cell subsets. Study results and limitations: Over 95% of naive TCR sequences appeared only once, unlike memory subsets.

From the second PCR step, alpha and beta chains were amplified apart. CMV status came from CD4+ IFNgamma after overnight CMV lysate stimulation. The germline V gene encodes CDR1 SQVTM and CDR2 ANQGSEA. J was trimmed by 1 base and V by 2 bases; bases with no gene match: 7. The CDR3 has 15 residues. An equimolar mix of two oligonucleotides served as the beta constant-region primer for TRBC1 and TRBC2. TCRdb passed the UMI-ligation and nested PCR reads through MiXCR, listing each CDR3 protein once. There are roughly 140,000 distinct CDR3 sequences in the sample; about 17% occur only once, and just over 0.14% lies in the top ten. This clonotype has just a few counts. The antigen remains unidentified.

The sample comprised naive CD4+ T cells from blood. This sequence was found in a human donor in good health. V and J are TRBV29-1 and TRBJ2-5; 7 positions match TRBD2. The CDR3 DNA sequence: TGCAGCGTTGAAATTGGAGGGAGGGGCCAAGAGACCCAGTACTTC. Amino acid sequence: CSVEIGGRGQETQYF.